Below, one T cell receptor (beta chain) is given with its context. Its antigen is currently unknown. TCRdb re-derived calls from the 5' RACE reads in MiXCR, one entry per CDR3 protein. Altogether hundreds of thousands of distinct CDR3 sequences are present, about a fifth being singletons, with the ten largest covering approximately 0.5%. The data originate from a study of identical twins. This CDR3 has 13 amino acids. Per germline, CDR1 SQVTM and CDR2 ANQGSEA. The V end lost 1 base, the J end lost 9 bases, and 15 bases lay between the germline ends. Study findings and constraints: Models underpredicted monozygotic twin sharing of out-of-frame TCR alpha.

These data were likewise used in another study, on yellow fever vaccine responses in identical twins.

Material for sequencing was CD4+ T cells sorted from blood. The source is a woman between 18 and 29 years old in good health. The V and J genes are TRBV29-1 and TRBJ1-2, with D tentatively TRBD1 (6 bases). CDR3 bases: TGCAGCGTTGAAGTTCCAGGGGAACGGAGCTACACCTTC. Protein sequence: CSVEVPGERSYTF.